The rows below give T cell receptor beta chains drawn from one sample of a study of cytomegalovirus exposure and HLA in healthy donors. Sequencing used immunoSEQ multiplex PCR; TCRdb keeps in-frame clones, though not all of them. This sample has under 170,000 clones; approximately 60% occur once, and the top ten carry approximately 7%. Sequenced: PBMCs. The source of these receptors is a woman in her sixties or seventies in good health and CMV-seropositive. The CDR3 runs from the conserved cysteine through the conserved F or W. The order of the fields is V gene, D gene, clone size, J gene, CDR3 DNA, CDR3 protein. A D gene is named only where the DNA matches it firmly. A clone size is listed for some rows: how often the clone was seen (once, few, many), or a class if it is expanded.

>TRBV7-3|.|.|TRBJ1-6
TGTGCCAGCAGCTTACAGGGACTCAATTCACCCCTCCACTTT
CASSLQGLNSPLHF
>TRBV7-3|.|.|TRBJ2-1
TGTGCCAGCAGCCTCAGGGCTGGTGAGCAGTTCTTC
CASSLRAGEQFF
>TRBV5-8|.|.|TRBJ2-6
TGTGCCAGCAGCTTTGTTCAGGACTTCTCTGGGGCCAACGTCCTGACTTTC
CASSFVQDFSGANVLTF
>TRBV29-1|TRBD1|.|TRBJ1-2
TGCAGCGTTGAAGGACAGGGCGCTTCCGGCTACACCTTC
CSVEGQGASGYTF
>TRBV9|.|.|TRBJ2-5
TGTGCCAGCAGCGCCACAAGTACCGAGACCCAGTACTTC
CASSATSTETQYF
>TRBV19|TRBD1|.|TRBJ1-1
TGTGCCAGTAGCAGGGGGCTGGGGAACACTGAAGCTTTCTTT
CASSRGLGNTEAFF
>TRBV5-1|.|.|TRBJ2-1
TGCGCCAGCAGCTTGGCTGCGGGATTATACAATGAGCAGTTCTTC
CASSLAAGLYNEQFF
>TRBV11-2|.|.|TRBJ2-7
TGTGCCAGCAGCTTACTCCGCACTACCTACGAGCAGTACTTC
CASSLLRTTYEQYF
>TRBV15|.|.|TRBJ1-1
TGTGCCACCAGCAGAGGCCTCCTGGACGGGGACACTGAAGCTTTCTTT
CATSRGLLDGDTEAFF
>TRBV7-9|TRBD1|.|TRBJ1-1
TGTGCCAGCAGCTATGCGCGGGGACAGGGAAGAACTGAAGCTTTCTTT
CASSYARGQGRTEAFF
>TRBV6-4|.|.|TRBJ2-7
TGTGCCAGCAGGGGGGGACAGCTGCTTTCCTACGAGCAGTACTTC
CASRGGQLLSYEQYF
>TRBV5-4|.|.|TRBJ1-2
TGTGCCAGCAGCTTGGCCACCGGGAACGATTATGGCTACACCTTC
CASSLATGNDYGYTF
>TRBV5-1|TRBD1|.|TRBJ2-7
TGCGCCAGCAGCTTGGCCGGGACAGGGAGGACCTACGAGCAGTACTTC
CASSLAGTGRTYEQYF
>TRBV10-3|.|.|TRBJ2-5
TGTGCCATCCCGGGCGGGCCGGGTGAGCAGTACTTC
CAIPGGPGEQYF
>TRBV9|TRBD2|few|TRBJ2-2
TGTGCCAGCAGCCATACTAGCGGGACTCACACCGGGGAGCTGTTTTTT
CASSHTSGTHTGELFF
>TRBV7-2|TRBD2|once|TRBJ2-7
TGTGCCAGCAGCCTGTGGACTAGCGGGAGGGCCAGTGAGCAGTACTTC
CASSLWTSGRASEQYF
>TRBV7-2|TRBD1|.|TRBJ1-2
TGTGCCAGCAGCTGGGACAGGGGAAGCTATGGCTACACCTTC
CASSWDRGSYGYTF
>TRBV27|.|.|TRBJ2-1
TGTGCCAACAGCACCATACAGGGGAGGTACAATGAGCAGTTCTTC
CANSTIQGRYNEQFF
>TRBV27|TRBD1|few|TRBJ2-2
TGTGCCAGCAGTTTATGGGGACAGAGTAACACCGGGGAGCTGTTTTTT
CASSLWGQSNTGELFF
>TRBV28|.|.|TRBJ1-5
TGTGCCAGCAGTTCGGGGGAACTATATAGCAATCAGCCCCAGCATTTT
CASSSGELYSNQPQHF
>TRBV28|.|.|TRBJ2-1
TGTGCCAGCAGTTTGGTTAGCCCCAATGAGCAGTTCTTC
CASSLVSPNEQFF
>TRBV30|TRBD2|.|TRBJ2-5
TGTGCCTGGATACCGAGTGGCGGGAGCAGGCAAGAGACCCAGTACTTC
CAWIPSGGSRQETQYF
>TRBV5-3|.|few|TRBJ1-2
TGTGCCAGAAGCCCGGGATCGGGGATAAGTAACTATGGCTACACCTTC
CARSPGSGISNYGYTF
>TRBV28|.|few|TRBJ1-1
TGTGCCAGCAACGGGGAATGGGGCACTGAAGCTTTCTTT
CASNGEWGTEAFF
>TRBV5-1|.|few|TRBJ2-7
TGCGCCAGCAGCTCCAGACGGGGGTCCTACGAGCAGTACTTC
CASSSRRGSYEQYF
>TRBV7-9|TRBD1|few|TRBJ2-2
TGTGCCAGCAGCTTAGCGTACACAGGGGATACCGGGGAGCTGTTTTTT
CASSLAYTGDTGELFF
>TRBV7-2|TRBD1|.|TRBJ1-1
TGTGCCAGCAGCCCGGACAGGATGAACACTGAAGCTTTCTTT
CASSPDRMNTEAFF
>TRBV28|TRBD2|.|TRBJ2-3
TGTGCCAGCAGCCAACTAGCGGGAGGCACAGATACGCAGTATTTT
CASSQLAGGTDTQYF
>TRBV4-3|.|few|TRBJ2-1
TGCGCCAGCAGCCCGGACTACTCGAGATTCAATGAGCAGTTCTTC
CASSPDYSRFNEQFF
>TRBV6-1|TRBD2|.|TRBJ2-1
TGTGCCAGCAGTGAAGGATCGGCGGGGGGGCTCCGGGTGCAGTTCTTC
CASSEGSAGGLRVQFF
>TRBV6-6|.|few|TRBJ1-2
TGTGCCAGCACCTGGGAAGGGAGAGGCTACACCTTC
CASTWEGRGYTF
>TRBV6-5|TRBD2|.|TRBJ2-7
TGTGCCAGCAGCCGGACTAGCGGGAGATACGAGCAGTACTTC
CASSRTSGRYEQYF
>TRBV11-2|TRBD1|once|TRBJ1-5
TGTGCCAGCAGCTTGGGGGACAGGTTAAATCAGCCCCAGCATTTT
CASSLGDRLNQPQHF
>TRBV19|.|few|TRBJ2-5
TGTGCCAGTAGTATCCTCGGGGAGACCCAGTACTTC
CASSILGETQYF
>TRBV9|TRBD1|.|TRBJ1-4
TGTGCCAGCAGCGTTACAGGGGGTATTAATGAAAAACTGTTTTTT
CASSVTGGINEKLFF
>TRBV7-2|.|.|TRBJ2-1
TGTGCCAGCAGCTTAGGGACTGACAATGAGCAGTTCTTC
CASSLGTDNEQFF
>TRBV5-6|.|few|TRBJ1-6
TGTGCCAGCAGCTTGCGACATGATTATAATTCACCCCTCCACTTT
CASSLRHDYNSPLHF
>TRBV11-2|TRBD2|few|TRBJ2-1
TGTGCCAGCAGCTTTTCCGGGACTAGCGCAAATGAGCAGTTCTTC
CASSFSGTSANEQFF
>TRBV2|TRBD2|.|TRBJ2-7
TGTGCCAGCCAGACTAGCGGATTCTACGAGCAGTACTTC
CASQTSGFYEQYF
>TRBV19|.|.|TRBJ1-2
TGTGCCAGTAACGGGCAGGGGTATGGCTACACCTTC
CASNGQGYGYTF
>TRBV6-5|.|.|TRBJ1-6
TGTGCCAGCAGTTACAGGGGCGATAATTCACCCCTCCACTTT
CASSYRGDNSPLHF
>TRBV5-4|.|.|TRBJ1-1
TGTGCCAGCACCTCTTGGGGGGGCGCGGGCTTCACTGAAGCTTTCTTT
CASTSWGGAGFTEAFF
>TRBV7-8|.|.|TRBJ1-5
TGTGCCAGCAGCTTTGTCGGGACAACTAGCAATCAGCCCCAGCATTTT
CASSFVGTTSNQPQHF
>TRBV2|TRBD2|.|TRBJ2-5
TGTGCCAGCAGTTCCCGTAGCGGGATGGGGGAGACCCAGTACTTC
CASSSRSGMGETQYF
>TRBV5-5|TRBD1|few|TRBJ2-7
TGTGCCAGCAGCGGGGCGCGGACAGGGGGCTTGTCCTACGAGCAGTACTTC
CASSGARTGGLSYEQYF
>TRBV6-6|.|.|TRBJ2-5
TGTGCCACCACCAGGGCGGGGGAGACCCAGTACTTC
CATTRAGETQYF
>TRBV25-1|.|.|TRBJ1-4
TGTGCCAGCAGTGAATTTTCGGGGTATAATGAAAAACTGTTTTTT
CASSEFSGYNEKLFF
>TRBV4-2|.|.|TRBJ2-4
TGTGCCAGCAGTCAGGGGCGGGGACAGATAAACATTCAGTACTTC
CASSQGRGQINIQYF
>TRBV19|TRBD1|.|TRBJ2-1
TGTGCCAGTAGTTTCGGGACAGGGGCCTCCTACAATGAGCAGTTCTTC
CASSFGTGASYNEQFF
>TRBV5-1|TRBD2|.|TRBJ2-1
TGCGCCAGCAGCTCGGCTAGCGGGAGGGGGGATGAGCAGTTCTTC
CASSSASGRGDEQFF
>TRBV6-1|TRBD2|.|TRBJ2-1
TGTGCCAGCAGTGAATCCGGGACTAGCGGATTCAATGAGCAGTTCTTC
CASSESGTSGFNEQFF
>TRBV28|.|.|TRBJ2-5
TGTGCCAGCAGTTCACCTCAGGGGCCCCAAGAGACCCAGTACTTC
CASSSPQGPQETQYF